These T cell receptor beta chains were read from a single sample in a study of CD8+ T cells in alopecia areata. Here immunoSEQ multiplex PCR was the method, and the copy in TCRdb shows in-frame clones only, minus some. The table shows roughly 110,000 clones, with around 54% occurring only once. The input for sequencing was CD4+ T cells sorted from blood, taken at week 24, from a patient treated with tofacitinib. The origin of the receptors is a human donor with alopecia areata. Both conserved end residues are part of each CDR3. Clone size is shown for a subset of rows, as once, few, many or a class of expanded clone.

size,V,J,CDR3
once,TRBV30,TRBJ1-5,CAWTSGGNQPQHF
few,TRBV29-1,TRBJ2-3,CSVAKWGTDTQYF
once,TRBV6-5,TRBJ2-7,CASSSGNSWDEQYF
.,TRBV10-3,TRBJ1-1,CAIRDSMNTEAFF
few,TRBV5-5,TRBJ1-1,CASSLAPSGEAFF
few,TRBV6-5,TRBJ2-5,CASTTDPRETQYF
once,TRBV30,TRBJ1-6,CAWKVSGSGSPLHF
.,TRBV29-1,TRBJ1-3,CSVGGNRNTIYF
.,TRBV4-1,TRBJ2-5,CASSQGSGTGETQYF
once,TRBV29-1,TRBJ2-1,CSDIRENEQFF
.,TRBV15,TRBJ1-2,CATSSLRTGGWGYTF
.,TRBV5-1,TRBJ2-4,CASSSDIVAKNIQYF
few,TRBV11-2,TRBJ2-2,CASSLYRGTGELFF
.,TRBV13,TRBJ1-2,CASNREGGNYGYTF
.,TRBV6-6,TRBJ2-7,CASAGGSYEQYF
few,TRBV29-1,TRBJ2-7,CSANSGTGTYEQYF
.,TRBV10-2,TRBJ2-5,CASSPSVQETQYF
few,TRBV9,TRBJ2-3,CASSVESDRVTDTQYF
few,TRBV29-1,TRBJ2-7,CSFRSVSEQYF
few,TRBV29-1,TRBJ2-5,CSVAQGIGETQYF
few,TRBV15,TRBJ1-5,CATSRERQGVQPQHF
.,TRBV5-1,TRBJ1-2,CASSPRYGQGSYGYTF
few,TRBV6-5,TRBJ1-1,CASRVGGGSTEAFF
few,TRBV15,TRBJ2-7,CATSRVQGTEQYF
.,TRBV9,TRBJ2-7,CASSVGSAFPYEQYF
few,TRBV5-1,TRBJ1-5,CASSLGGHLEGQPQHF
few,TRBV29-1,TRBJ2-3,CSVFGGDTQYF
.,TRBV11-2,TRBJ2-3,CASSSVSGAYTDTQYF
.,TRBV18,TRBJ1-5,CASSGMDRNQPQHF
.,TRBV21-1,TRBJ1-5,CASSKHWGCNQPQHF
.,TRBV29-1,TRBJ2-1,CSVEGGQGRNEQFF
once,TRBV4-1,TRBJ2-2,CASSRQGNTGELFF
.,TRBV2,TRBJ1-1,CASSLTPTVNTEAFF
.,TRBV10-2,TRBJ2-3,CASRGTGAEGTDTQYF
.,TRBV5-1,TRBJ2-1,CASSLSGNEQFF
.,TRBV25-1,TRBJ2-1,CASSVLTYNEQFF
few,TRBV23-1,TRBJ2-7,CASSPYWTSVSYEQYF
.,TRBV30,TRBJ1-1,CALITGLKAFF
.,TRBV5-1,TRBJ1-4,CASSLGSTGANEKLFF
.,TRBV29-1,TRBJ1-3,CSVTGTGNTIYF
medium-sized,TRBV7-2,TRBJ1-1,CASSPDRLRAFF
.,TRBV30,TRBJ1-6,CAWSVGVFNSPLHF
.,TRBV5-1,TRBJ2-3,CASSWSRDPDTQYF
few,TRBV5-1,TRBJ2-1,CASSLAPGSYNEQFF
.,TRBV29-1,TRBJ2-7,CSARPGQPKSTYEQYF
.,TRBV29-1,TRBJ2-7,CSAVERGEQYF
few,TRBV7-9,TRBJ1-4,CASSPGDRRNEKLFF
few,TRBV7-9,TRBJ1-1,CASSFWRDLGTEAFF
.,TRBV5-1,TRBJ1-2,CASSPQGRRDYGYTF
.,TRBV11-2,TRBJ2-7,CASTGGMGRPYEQYF
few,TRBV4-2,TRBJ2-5,CASSQEGAGMGTQYF
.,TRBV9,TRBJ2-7,CASSVASGTGTYEQYF
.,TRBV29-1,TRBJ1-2,CSAGQGAGRGYTF
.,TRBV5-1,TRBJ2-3,CASSLIRRTSTDTQYF
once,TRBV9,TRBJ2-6,CASSVTGTGANVLTF
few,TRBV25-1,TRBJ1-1,CASSEWDSLMNTEAFF
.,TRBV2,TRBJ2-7,CASSRRHSYEQYF
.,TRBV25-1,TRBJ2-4,CASSAQGVQNIQYF